What follows describes a single T cell receptor beta chain. The data originate from a study of blood T cell repertoires in COVID-19. The overall study: Sample material is recorded as cDNA or gDNA derived from T cells, B-cell-depleted T cells, or PBMCs.

Trimming took 4 bases from V and 4 from J; bases not matched to a gene: 6. The CDR3 runs to 15 residues. Germline V gene lookup returns CDR1 LNHDA and CDR2 SQIVND (reference sequence). Original processing notes: Researchers report that nucleated cell counts were estimated from reference gene primer amplification. Assay used: immunoSEQ multiplex PCR; TCRdb lists only in-frame clones, some missing. V and J calls and clone size are those listed in that table; D and trimming were worked out from the DNA. The data contain 250,000 to 300,000 clones, 70% to 90% of them singletons. The TCR sequence derives from a woman between 70 and 85 years old with acute or convalescent COVID-19. This chain links TRBV19 with TRBJ2-1, with 8 bases matching TRBD2. Specimen: peripheral blood. CDR3 nucleotide sequence: TGTGCCAGTAGTACCGGGGGGGCCGGTTACAATGAGCAGTTCTTC. This encodes CASSTGGAGYNEQFF.